This record concerns one T cell receptor beta chain sequence. Antigen: not known. Trimming removed 6 bases from V and 1 base from J, with 10 bases in between. This CDR3 is built from 13 residues. Peripheral blood from each donor was collected in a volume of 9.5 to 10 milliliters. PCR was performed a second time for about 7 to 12 cycles using a sample-barcoded 5' primer and a J-beta primer mix. TCRdb called the 5' RACE reads again in MiXCR, with one record for every CDR3 protein. The sample shows more than 650,000 distinct CDR3 sequences, around half of them seen only once. This sample is drawn from a study of blood T cells in healthy people across ages. Findings and limits, study-wide: A greater number of naive CD4+ cells and higher diversity distinguished long-lived donors from aged donors.

The TCR was taken from a man older than 75 in good health. Sequencing was performed on blood. This chain links TRBV12-3 or TRBV12-4 with TRBJ2-7; D gene unclear. The CDR3 DNA sequence: TGTGCCAGCAGCTATAGTAAGTCCTACGAGCAGTACTTC. Translation: CASSYSKSYEQYF.